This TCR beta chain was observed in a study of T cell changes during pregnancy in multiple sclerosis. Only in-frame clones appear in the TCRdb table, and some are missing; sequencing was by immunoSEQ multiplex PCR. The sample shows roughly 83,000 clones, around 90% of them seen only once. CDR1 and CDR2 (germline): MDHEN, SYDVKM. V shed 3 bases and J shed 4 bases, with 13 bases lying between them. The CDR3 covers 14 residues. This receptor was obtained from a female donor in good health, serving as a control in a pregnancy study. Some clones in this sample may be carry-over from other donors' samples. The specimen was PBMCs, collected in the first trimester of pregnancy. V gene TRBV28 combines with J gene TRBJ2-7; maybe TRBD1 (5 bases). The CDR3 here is CASSFLQQDYEQYF. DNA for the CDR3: TGTGCCAGCAGTTTTCTACAACAGGATTACGAGCAGTACTTC.